This T cell receptor (beta chain) comes out of a study of glioma-infiltrating T cells after dendritic cell vaccination (dated by TCRdb to about 2016). About the full investigation: The cohort included approximately 15 glioblastoma patients drawn from Phase I and II dendritic cell vaccination trials, of whom 9 were newly diagnosed and 6 had recurrent disease. Patients received autologous tumor lysate-pulsed dendritic cell vaccination between about 2003 and 2012. Each patient was given three intradermal dendritic cell vaccine injections, spaced two weeks apart, in the arm below the axilla. Survival after dendritic cell vaccination was correlated with TCR sequencing metrics such as TIL content and the overlap between tumor and blood repertoires. The vaccine consisted of monocyte-derived dendritic cells cultured less than 9 days with IL-4 and GM-CSF, then pulsed overnight with autologous tumor lysate. Deep sequencing of TCR beta CDR3 regions was used to quantify tumor-infiltrating lymphocyte content and compare tumor and blood repertoires in dendritic cell-vaccinated glioblastoma patients. Study-wide conclusions, independent of this receptor: The three-group TCR overlap response model was characterized as speculative, and prospective validation of the model was stated to be required. After dendritic cell vaccination, a higher estimated pretreatment TIL content predicted longer time to progression and overall survival. The cohort was small and heterogeneous, few patients had complete blood and tumor sets, and even fewer had initial-recurrent tumor pairs. No direct relationship between TCR clonality and survival was found, suggesting that a diverse polyclonal response may matter.

TCRB CDR3 regions were amplified from around 1.9 ug genomic DNA, or all available DNA if less, using the immunoSEQ assay. The multiplex PCR relied on 60 forward primers for TCR V beta segments and 13 reverse primers for J beta segments. To estimate reads per starting template, synthetic control templates were spiked into each sample at limiting dilution. The Illumina HiSeq System generated 87 bp sequencing reads. The original methods were these. PCR and sequencing errors were removed by merging closely related sequences with a nearest neighbor algorithm. TCR overlap was defined as the percentage of unique tumor TCR beta sequences that were also found in the peripheral blood of the same patient. TCRdb stores this immuneACCESS table with in-frame sequences only. Part of the clones is absent; in the studies checked, under half of the shortfall reflects unresolved V genes, and no reason is known for the rest. V and J calls and clone size are copied from that table; D and trimming were computed from the DNA. For this sample there are 100,000 or so clones; around 90% appear just once. The ten largest clones add up to 2.7% of the sample.

This sample's time point label indicates: after dendritic cell vaccination, including at tumor progression/relapse. Selection of patients required sufficient residual fresh-frozen tumor tissue and over two years of available survival data. An isocitrate dehydrogenase mutation was not carried by any of the glioblastoma patients, although molecular status was otherwise variable. PBMC were collected before vaccination, two weeks after the third vaccination, and at tumor progression if tumor progression occurred. The Qiagen DNeasy Blood extraction Kit was used for extraction of genomic DNA. The CDR3 holds 17 amino acids from the cysteine to the phenylalanine. The CDR3 DNA has 51 bases and is translated from base 1. Reading the germline V gene (reference sequence) gives CDR1 GTSNPN and CDR2 SVGIG. The germline V end is reduced by 4 bases and the J end by 7 bases; junction bases left unmatched: 15. Concerning this clone itself: Its specific antigen is unknown. Base qualities are not provided; no much larger clone lies one nucleotide away.

This sequence originates from a human donor with glioblastoma. The material was blood, obtained after dendritic cell vaccination. The chain was built from TRBV30 and TRBJ2-1, with TRBD2 identical over 11 junction bases. The DNA is as follows: TGTGCCTGGACCCGAAGGGTTAGCGGGAGGGCCTGGAATGAGCAGTTCTTC. This sequence encodes CAWTRRVSGRAWNEQFF.